Many counts were recorded for the clone carrying this TCR beta chain. This specimen comes from a study of response to subunit inactivated influenza vaccine. TCRdb processed the RT-PCR reads anew with MiXCR; each CDR3 protein has one entry. Found here are under 800,000 distinct CDR3 sequences, around 14% of them singletons; the top ten hold roughly 6.4%. The CDR3 sequence is 14 residues long. Germline values: CDR1 SGHTA, CDR2 FQGNSA. Deletions cut 5 bases from V and 9 bases from J, with 19 bases between. The material was PBMCs from blood, obtained 14 to 15 days before vaccination. This clonotype originated in a man aged 45 to 65 who received an inactivated influenza vaccine. V and J are TRBV7-2 and TRBJ1-2, with D perhaps matching TRBD1 (5 bases). The CDR3 sequence: CASSPSGQGLSYTF. DNA for the CDR3: TGTGCCAGCAGCCCATCCGGTCAGGGTTTGAGCTACACCTTC.